A selection of T cell receptor beta chains follows, all from one sample in a study of T-cell memory formation after mild COVID-19. Each CDR3 protein is one row after TCRdb ran MiXCR on the 5' RACE reads. The sample carries approximately 340,000 distinct CDR3 sequences, 15% to 20% recorded once. Material: PBMCs or a T cell subset sorted from them (not recorded which). The receptors here all came from a man aged 18 to 29 who had mild COVID-19 (a few samples of this study predate the infection). Cell type and time point are not known. The CDR3 runs from the conserved cysteine through the conserved F or W. Each record gives: J gene, V gene, CDR3 protein.

TRBJ1-6 TRBV20-1 CSARWGNSPLHF
TRBJ2-1 TRBV11-3 CASSPHATGMENEQFF
TRBJ2-3 TRBV28 CASSIQGATDTQYF
TRBJ1-5 TRBV12-5 CASGLDQLPQHF
TRBJ2-1 TRBV7-2 CASSLAGGANEQFF
TRBJ2-3 TRBV9 CASSPPGSGTDTQYF
TRBJ2-5 TRBV29-1 CSVVATGDQETQYF
TRBJ2-5 TRBV7-2 CASSLVGSGTETQYF
TRBJ2-7 TRBV12-3/TRBV12-4 CASSLLGINEQYF
TRBJ1-5 TRBV10-3 CAISGEINQPQHF